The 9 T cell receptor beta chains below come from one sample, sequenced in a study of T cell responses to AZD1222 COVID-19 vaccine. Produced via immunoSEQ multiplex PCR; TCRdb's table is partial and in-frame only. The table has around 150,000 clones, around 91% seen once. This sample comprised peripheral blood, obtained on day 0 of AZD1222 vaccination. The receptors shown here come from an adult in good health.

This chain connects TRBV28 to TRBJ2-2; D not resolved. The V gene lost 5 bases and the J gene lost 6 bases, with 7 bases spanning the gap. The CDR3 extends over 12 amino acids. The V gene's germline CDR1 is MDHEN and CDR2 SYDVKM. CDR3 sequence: CASSPPSGELFF. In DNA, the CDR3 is TGTGCCAGCAGTCCCCCCTCCGGGGAGCTGTTTTTT.

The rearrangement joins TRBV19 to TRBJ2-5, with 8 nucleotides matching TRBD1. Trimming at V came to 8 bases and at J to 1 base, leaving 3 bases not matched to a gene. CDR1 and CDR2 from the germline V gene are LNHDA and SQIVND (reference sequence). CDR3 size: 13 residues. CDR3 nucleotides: TGTGCCAGTCGTACAGGGGGCCAAGAGACCCAGTACTTC. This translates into CASRTGGQETQYF.

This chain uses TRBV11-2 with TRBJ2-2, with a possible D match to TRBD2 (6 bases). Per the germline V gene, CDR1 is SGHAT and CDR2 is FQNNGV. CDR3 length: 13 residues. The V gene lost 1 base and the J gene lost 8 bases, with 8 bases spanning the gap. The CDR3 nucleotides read TGTGCCAGCAGCTTAGGGGGGACTGGGGAGCTGTTTTTT. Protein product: CASSLGGTGELFF.

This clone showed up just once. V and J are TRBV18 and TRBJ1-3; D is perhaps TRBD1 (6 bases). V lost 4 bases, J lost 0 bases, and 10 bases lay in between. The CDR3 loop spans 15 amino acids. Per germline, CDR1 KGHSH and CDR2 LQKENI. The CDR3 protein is CASSLDRPSGNTIYF. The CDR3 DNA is TGTGCCAGCTCACTCGACAGGCCCTCTGGAAACACCATATATTTT.

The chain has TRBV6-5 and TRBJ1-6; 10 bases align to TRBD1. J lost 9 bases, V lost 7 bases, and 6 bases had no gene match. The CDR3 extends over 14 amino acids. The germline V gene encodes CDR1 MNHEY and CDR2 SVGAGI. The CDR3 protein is CASTRQGAGSPLHF. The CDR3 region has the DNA TGTGCCAGCACAAGACAGGGGGCAGGTTCACCCCTCCACTTT.

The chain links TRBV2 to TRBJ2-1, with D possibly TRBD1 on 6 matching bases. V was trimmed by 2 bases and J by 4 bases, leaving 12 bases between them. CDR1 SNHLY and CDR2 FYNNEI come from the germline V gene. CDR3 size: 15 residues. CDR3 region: CASSENGRGYNEQFF. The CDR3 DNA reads TGTGCCAGCAGTGAAAACGGCAGGGGATACAATGAGCAGTTCTTC.

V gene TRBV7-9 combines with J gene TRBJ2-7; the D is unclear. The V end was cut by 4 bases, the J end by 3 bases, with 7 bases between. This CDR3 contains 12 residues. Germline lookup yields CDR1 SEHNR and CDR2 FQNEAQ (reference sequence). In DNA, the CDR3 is TGTGCCAGCAGCTCCCCAGGCTACGAGCAGTACTTC. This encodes CASSSPGYEQYF. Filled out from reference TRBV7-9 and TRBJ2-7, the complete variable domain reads DTGVSQNPRHKITKRGQNVTFRCDPISEHNRLYWYRQTLGQGPEFLTYFQNEAQLEKSRLLSDRFSAERPKGSFSTLEIQRTEQGDSAMYLCASSSPGYEQYFGPGTRLTVT.

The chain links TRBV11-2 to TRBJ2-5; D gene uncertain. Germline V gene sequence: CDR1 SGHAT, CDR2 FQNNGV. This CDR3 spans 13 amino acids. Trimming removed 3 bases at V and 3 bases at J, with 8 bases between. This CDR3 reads CASSFPEEETQYF. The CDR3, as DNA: TGTGCCAGCAGCTTTCCAGAAGAAGAGACCCAGTACTTC. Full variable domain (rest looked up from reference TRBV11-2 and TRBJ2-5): EAGVAQSPRYKIIEKRQSVAFWCNPISGHATLYWYQQILGQGPKLLIQFQNNGVVDDSQLPKDRFSAERLKGVDSTLKIQPAKLEDSAVYLCASSFPEEETQYFGPGTRLLVL.

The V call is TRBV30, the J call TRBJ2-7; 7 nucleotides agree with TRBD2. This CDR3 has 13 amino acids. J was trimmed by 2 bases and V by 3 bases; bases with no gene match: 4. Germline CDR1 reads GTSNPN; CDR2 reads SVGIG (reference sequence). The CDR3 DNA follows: TGTGCCTGGAGGTTGGGAGGGGCCTACGAGCAGTACTTC. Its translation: CAWRLGGAYEQYF.